In its sample, the clone carrying this TCR beta chain was seen a few times. The sample originates from a study of CD8 T cells in ankylosing spondylitis. TCRdb ran MiXCR on the 5' RACE reads and lists one entry per CDR3 protein. The data contain some 90,000 distinct CDR3 sequences, 27% of them seen just once; the ten biggest clones take up nearly 60%. The CDR3 is made up of 16 amino acids. The germline CDR1 and CDR2 sequences are MNHEY and SMNVEV (reference sequence). Trimming shortened V by 3 bases and J by 7 bases, and 21 bases separated the two germline ends. The sample taken for sequencing was blood, either unsorted or a sorted T cell fraction (not recorded which). The sequence was collected from a male donor with ankylosing spondylitis or in good health (not recorded which). The genes are TRBV27 and TRBJ1-2; D is ambiguous. CDR3 DNA: TGTGCCAGCAGTTTCCACGGGTTTGGGGTCTCGGGTGGCTACACCTTC. It yields the protein CASSFHGFGVSGGYTF.